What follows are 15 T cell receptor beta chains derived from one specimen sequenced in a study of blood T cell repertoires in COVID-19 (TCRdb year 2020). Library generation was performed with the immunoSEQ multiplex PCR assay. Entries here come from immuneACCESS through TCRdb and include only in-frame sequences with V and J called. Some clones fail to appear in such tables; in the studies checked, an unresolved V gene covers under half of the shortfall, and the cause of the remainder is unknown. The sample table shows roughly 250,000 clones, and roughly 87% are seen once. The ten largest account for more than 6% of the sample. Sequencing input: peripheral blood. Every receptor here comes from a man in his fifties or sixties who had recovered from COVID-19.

The DNA of the CDR3 is TGTGCCAGCACCTGGGGGGTGCGAGGCTACACCTTC. Protein product: CASTWGVRGYTF. The J gene is TRBJ1-2, the V gene TRBV12-3 or TRBV12-4, with a possible D match to TRBD1 (5 bases). This CDR3 contains 12 residues. V was cut by 7 bases and J by 8 bases, with 14 bases left in between.

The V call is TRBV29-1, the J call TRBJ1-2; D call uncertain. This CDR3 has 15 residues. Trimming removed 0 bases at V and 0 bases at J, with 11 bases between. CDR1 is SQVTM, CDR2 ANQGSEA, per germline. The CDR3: CSVEDRGETNYGYTF. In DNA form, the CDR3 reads TGCAGCGTTGAAGATCGCGGAGAAACTAACTATGGCTACACCTTC.

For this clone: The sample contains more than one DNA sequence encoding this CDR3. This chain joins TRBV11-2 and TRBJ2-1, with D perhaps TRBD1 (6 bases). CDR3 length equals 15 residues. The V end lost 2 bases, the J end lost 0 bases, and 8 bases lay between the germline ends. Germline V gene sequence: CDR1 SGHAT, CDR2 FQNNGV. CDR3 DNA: TGTGCCAGCAGCTTAAGGGGGAGCTCCTACAATGAGCAGTTCTTC. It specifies CASSLRGSSYNEQFF.

Here the CDR3 reads CASSRTSGGHTDTQYF. The CDR3, as DNA: TGCGCCAGCAGTCGGACTAGCGGGGGACACACAGATACGCAGTATTTT. This chain joins TRBV10-1 and TRBJ2-3; 13 bases are a match to TRBD2. This CDR3 spans 16 amino acids. The germline gives CDR1 WNHNN, CDR2 SYGVQD (reference sequence). Trimming cost V 5 bases and J 2 bases; bases outside gene matches: 4.

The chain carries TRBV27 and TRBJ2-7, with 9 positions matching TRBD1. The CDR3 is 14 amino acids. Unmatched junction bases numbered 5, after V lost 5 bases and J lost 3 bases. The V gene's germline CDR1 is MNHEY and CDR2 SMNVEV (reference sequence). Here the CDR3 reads CASSPGTGFYEQYF. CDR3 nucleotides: TGTGCCAGCAGTCCAGGGACAGGGTTCTACGAGCAGTACTTC.

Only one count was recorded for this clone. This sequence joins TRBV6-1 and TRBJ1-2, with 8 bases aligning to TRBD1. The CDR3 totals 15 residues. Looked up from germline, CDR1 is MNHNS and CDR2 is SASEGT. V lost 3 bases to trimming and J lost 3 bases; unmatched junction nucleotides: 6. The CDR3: CASSDPGQAHYGYTF. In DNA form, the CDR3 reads TGTGCCAGCAGTGATCCGGGACAGGCCCACTATGGCTACACCTTC.

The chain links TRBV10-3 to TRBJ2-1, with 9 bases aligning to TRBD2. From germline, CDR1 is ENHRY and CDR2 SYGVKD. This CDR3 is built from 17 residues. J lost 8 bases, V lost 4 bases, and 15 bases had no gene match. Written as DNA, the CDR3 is TGTGCCATCAGTGTTCGAGTCAGGCGGGGGGGCCGCCATGAGCAGTTCTTC. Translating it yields CAISVRVRRGGRHEQFF.

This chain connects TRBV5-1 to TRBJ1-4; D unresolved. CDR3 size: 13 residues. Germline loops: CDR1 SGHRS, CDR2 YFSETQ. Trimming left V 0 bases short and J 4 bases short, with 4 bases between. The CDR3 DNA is TGCGCCAGCAGCTTGGGCAGTAATGAAAAACTGTTTTTT. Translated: CASSLGSNEKLFF.

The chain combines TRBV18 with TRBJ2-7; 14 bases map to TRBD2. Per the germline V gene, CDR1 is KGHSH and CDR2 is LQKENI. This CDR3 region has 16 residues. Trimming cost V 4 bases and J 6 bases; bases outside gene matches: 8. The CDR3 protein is CASSLSGTSGGGEQYF. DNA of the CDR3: TGTGCCAGCTCACTCTCGGGGACTAGCGGGGGTGGCGAGCAGTACTTC. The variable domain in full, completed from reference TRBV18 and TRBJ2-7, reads NAGVMQNPRHLVRRRGQEARLRCSPMKGHSHVYWYRQLPEEGLKFMVYLQKENIIDESGMPKERFSAEFPKEGPSILRIQQVVRGDSAAYFCASSLSGTSGGGEQYFGPGTRLTVT.

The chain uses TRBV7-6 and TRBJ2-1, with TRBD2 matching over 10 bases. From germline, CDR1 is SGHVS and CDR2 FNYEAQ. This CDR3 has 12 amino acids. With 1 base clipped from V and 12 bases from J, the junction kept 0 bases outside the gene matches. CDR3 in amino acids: CASSLERGGQFF. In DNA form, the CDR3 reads TGTGCCAGCAGCTTAGAGCGGGGGGGGCAGTTCTTC.

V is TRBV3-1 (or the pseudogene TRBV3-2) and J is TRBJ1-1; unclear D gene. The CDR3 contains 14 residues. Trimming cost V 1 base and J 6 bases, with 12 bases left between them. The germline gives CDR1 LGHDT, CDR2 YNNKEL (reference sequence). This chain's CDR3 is CASSQVTIGAEAFF. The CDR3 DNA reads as TGTGCCAGCAGCCAAGTTACTATCGGTGCTGAAGCTTTCTTT.

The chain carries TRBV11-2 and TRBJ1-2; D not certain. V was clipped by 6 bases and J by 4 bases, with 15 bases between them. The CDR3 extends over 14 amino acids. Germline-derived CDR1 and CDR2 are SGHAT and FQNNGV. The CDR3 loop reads CASSTTGLPYGYTF. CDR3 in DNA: TGTGCCAGCAGTACTACCGGGTTACCCTATGGCTACACCTTC. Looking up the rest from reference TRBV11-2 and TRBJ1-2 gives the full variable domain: EAGVAQSPRYKIIEKRQSVAFWCNPISGHATLYWYQQILGQGPKLLIQFQNNGVVDDSQLPKDRFSAERLKGVDSTLKIQPAKLEDSAVYLCASSTTGLPYGYTFGSGTRLTVV.

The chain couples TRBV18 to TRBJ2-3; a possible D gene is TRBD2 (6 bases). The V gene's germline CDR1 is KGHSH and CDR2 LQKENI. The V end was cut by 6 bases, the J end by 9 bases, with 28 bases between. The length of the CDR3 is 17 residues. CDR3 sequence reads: CASSQAAGLPPAGTQYF. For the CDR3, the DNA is TGTGCCAGCTCGCAAGCGGCGGGACTCCCCCCGGCAGGGACGCAGTATTTT. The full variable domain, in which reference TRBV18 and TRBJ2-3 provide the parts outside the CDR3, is NAGVMQNPRHLVRRRGQEARLRCSPMKGHSHVYWYRQLPEEGLKFMVYLQKENIIDESGMPKERFSAEFPKEGPSILRIQQVVRGDSAAYFCASSQAAGLPPAGTQYFGPGTRLTVL.

CDR3 protein: CATSSEGTGELFF. CDR3 DNA: TGTGCCACCAGTTCGGAGGGAACCGGGGAGCTGTTTTTT. V is TRBV24-1 and J is TRBJ2-2, with a weak D call TRBD2 (6 bases). The germline V gene has CDR1 KGHDR and CDR2 SFDVKD. The CDR3 length is 13 residues. The V gene lost 6 bases and the J gene lost 5 bases, with 9 bases spanning the gap.

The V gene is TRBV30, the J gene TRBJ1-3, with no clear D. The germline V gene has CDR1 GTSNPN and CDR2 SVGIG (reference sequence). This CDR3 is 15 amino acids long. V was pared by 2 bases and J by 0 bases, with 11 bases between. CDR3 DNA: TGTGCCTGGAGTCCAGGACTACTCTCTGGAAACACCATATATTTT. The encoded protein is CAWSPGLLSGNTIYF.